This TCR beta chain was profiled in a study of blood T cell repertoires in COVID-19. Study-level background: There were acute and convalescent COVID-19 samples, and they came from the United States, Italy and Spain. PBMCs, B-cell-depleted T cells, or T cells were the source of the cDNA or gDNA that made up the material.

The CDR3 sequence is 12 residues long. The germline CDR1 and CDR2 sequences are SQVTM and ANQGSEA. V was cut by 7 bases and J by 4 bases, with 11 bases left in between. The Seattle patients, enrolled during active infection, were followed longitudinally. Original handling: Reference gene primers were amplified, and this amplification served to estimate nucleated cell counts. This table comes from immunoSEQ multiplex PCR, and its TCRdb copy is limited to in-frame clones, with some not included. The V and J calls and the clone size are those of that table, but D and trimming were determined from the DNA. The sample consists of 450,000 or so clones, approximately 90% of them appearing once.

Sequences were obtained from peripheral blood. The TCR was taken from a man younger than 35 with COVID-19, enrolled during active disease. The chain is built from TRBV29-1 and TRBJ2-1, with D perhaps TRBD1 (6 bases). The CDR3 is CSGTEAYNEQFF. For the CDR3, the DNA is TGCAGCGGGACAGAAGCTTACAATGAGCAGTTCTTC.